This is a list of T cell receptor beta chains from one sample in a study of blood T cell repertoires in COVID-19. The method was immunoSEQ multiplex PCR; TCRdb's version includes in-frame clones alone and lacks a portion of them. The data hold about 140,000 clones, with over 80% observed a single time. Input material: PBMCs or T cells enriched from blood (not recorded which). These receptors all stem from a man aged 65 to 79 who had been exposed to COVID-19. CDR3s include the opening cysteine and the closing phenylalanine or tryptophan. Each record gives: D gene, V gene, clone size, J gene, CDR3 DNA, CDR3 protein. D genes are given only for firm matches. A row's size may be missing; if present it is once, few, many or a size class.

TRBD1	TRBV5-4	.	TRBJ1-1	TGTGCCAGCAGACTTGACAGGGGCCCCACTGAAGCTTTCTTT	CASRLDRGPTEAFF
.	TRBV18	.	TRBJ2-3	TGTGCCAGCTCTCCCGGGACAATTCAAAGGGATACGCAGTATTTT	CASSPGTIQRDTQYF
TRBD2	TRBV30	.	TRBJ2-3	TGTGCCTGGAGTCGGACTAGCACTTGGACAGATACGCAGTATTTT	CAWSRTSTWTDTQYF
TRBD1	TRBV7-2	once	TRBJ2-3	TGTGCCAGCAGCTCCCCGGTTTCCGGGACAGGGGGCTATGATACGCAGTATTTT	CASSSPVSGTGGYDTQYF
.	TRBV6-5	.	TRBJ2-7	TGTGCCAGCAGTTACGGCGGCCCCTACGAGCAGTACTTC	CASSYGGPYEQYF
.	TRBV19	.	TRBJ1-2	TGTGCCAGTAGTATTGCTCCCCTCGGAGGGAACTATGGCTACACCTTC	CASSIAPLGGNYGYTF
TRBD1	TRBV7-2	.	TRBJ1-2	TGTGCCAGCAGCTTAGGGGGCACGCAGGGGGCGAACTATGGCTACACCTTC	CASSLGGTQGANYGYTF
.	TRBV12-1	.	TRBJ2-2	TGTGCCAGCAGCTTGACGGACAGGGGTAAGAACACCGGGGAGCTGTTTTTT	CASSLTDRGKNTGELFF
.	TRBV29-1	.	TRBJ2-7	TGCAGCGTTGACACGTGGGACTCCCTGGGCGAGCAGTACTTC	CSVDTWDSLGEQYF
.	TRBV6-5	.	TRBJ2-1	TGCGCCAGCAGTTACCGCGGCCACTACAATGAGCAGTTCTTC	CASSYRGHYNEQFF
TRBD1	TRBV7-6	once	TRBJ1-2	TGTGCCAGCAGCCGTCCGGGACAGGGGACTGGCTACACCTTC	CASSRPGQGTGYTF
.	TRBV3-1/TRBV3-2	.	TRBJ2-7	TGTGCCAGCAGCCAAATAACTAGCACAAGAGCAGGGGAGCAGTACTTC	CASSQITSTRAGEQYF
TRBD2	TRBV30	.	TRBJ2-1	TGTGCCTGGACCTCACTAGCGGGGGGGCCGGGTGAGCAGTTCTTC	CAWTSLAGGPGEQFF
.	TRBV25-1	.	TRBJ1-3	TGTGCCAGCAGTGAATCCGGAGGGAGGGGAAACACCATATATTTT	CASSESGGRGNTIYF
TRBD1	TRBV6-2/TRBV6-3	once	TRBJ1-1	TGTGCCAGCAGCCGAACAGGGGAAGGAGGTGAAGCTTTCTTT	CASSRTGEGGEAFF
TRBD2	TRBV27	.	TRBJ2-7	TGTGCCAGCAGTATGGGACTAGCGGGGGGCTACTACGAGCAGTACTTC	CASSMGLAGGYYEQYF
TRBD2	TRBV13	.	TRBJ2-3	TGTGCCAGCAGGACGACTAGCGGGAGGACCACAGATACGCAGTATTTT	CASRTTSGRTTDTQYF
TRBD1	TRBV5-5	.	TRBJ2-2	TGTGCCAGCAGCTCGGACAGGATCGTCACCGGGGAGCTGTTTTTT	CASSSDRIVTGELFF
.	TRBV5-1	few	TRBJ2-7	TGCGCCAGCAGCTCTACCCCGGGACAGGGGACTAGCCGGTCCTACGAGCAGTACTTC	CASSSTPGQGTSRSYEQYF
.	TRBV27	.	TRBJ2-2	TGTGCCACTTGGAGCGGAAACGGGGAGCTGTTTTTT	CATWSGNGELFF
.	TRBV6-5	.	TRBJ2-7	TGTGCCAGCAATCTCGTTCAGGGGATGGGGGAGCAGTACTTC	CASNLVQGMGEQYF
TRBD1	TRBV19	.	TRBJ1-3	TGTGCCAGTAACTCACGGACAGGAGCTGGAAACACCATATATTTT	CASNSRTGAGNTIYF
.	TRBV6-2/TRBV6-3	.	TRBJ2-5	TGTGCCAGCAGTTACGTTGCTCAGGGAACTACCCAGTACTTC	CASSYVAQGTTQYF
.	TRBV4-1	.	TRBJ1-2	TGCGCCAGCAGCCCGCTGGGGCTTGTCTATGGCTACACCTTC	CASSPLGLVYGYTF
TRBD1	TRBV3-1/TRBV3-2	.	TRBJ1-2	TGTGCCAGCAGGGGGACAGGTGGCGATGGCTACACCTTC	CASRGTGGDGYTF
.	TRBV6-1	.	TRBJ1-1	TGTGCCAGCAGTGATAGAGGGAGGGGTGAAGCTTTCTTT	CASSDRGRGEAFF
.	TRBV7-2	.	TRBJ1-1	TGTGCCAGCAGCTTAAGTCAGGGCACTGAAGCTTTCTTT	CASSLSQGTEAFF
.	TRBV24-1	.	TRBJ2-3	TGTGCCACCAGTGACTGGACGGGGAGCACAGATACGCAGTATTTT	CATSDWTGSTDTQYF
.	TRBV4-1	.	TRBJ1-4	TGCGCCAGCAGTCAAAGAGCGCAGGGGCCTACTAATGAAAAACTGTTTTTT	CASSQRAQGPTNEKLFF
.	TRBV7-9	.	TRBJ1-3	TGTGCCAGCAGCCCCCGGGAGGGGACAACCGAAAACACCATATATTTT	CASSPREGTTENTIYF
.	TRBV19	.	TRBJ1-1	TGTGCCAGTAATTTCCAAGCCGTGAACACTGAAGCTTTCTTT	CASNFQAVNTEAFF
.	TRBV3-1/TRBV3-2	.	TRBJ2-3	TGTGCCAGCAGCCAAAAAAACAGGGGCACAGATACGCAGTATTTT	CASSQKNRGTDTQYF
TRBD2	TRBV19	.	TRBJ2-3	TGTGCCAGTAGTGCCCCGGGACTAGCGGGAGTGGGGGATACGCAGTATTTT	CASSAPGLAGVGDTQYF
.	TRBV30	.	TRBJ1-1	TGTGCCTGGAGTGTAGCGGGGGCCTTGAACACTGAAGCTTTCTTT	CAWSVAGALNTEAFF
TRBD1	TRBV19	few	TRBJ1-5	TGTGCCAGTAGTTTTGGGACAGTTAGCAATCAGCCCCAGCATTTT	CASSFGTVSNQPQHF
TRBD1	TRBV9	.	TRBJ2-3	TGTGCCAGCAGCGTAGCCGGGACAGGGGGAGATACGCAGTATTTT	CASSVAGTGGDTQYF
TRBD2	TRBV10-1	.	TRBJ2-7	TGCGCCAGCAGTGATGGGACTAGCGGGAACAACGAGCAGTACTTC	CASSDGTSGNNEQYF
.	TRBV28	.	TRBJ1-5	TGTGCCAGCAGTTTACAGGGATGGCCCCAGCATTTT	CASSLQGWPQHF
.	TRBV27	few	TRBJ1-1	TGTGCCAGCAGTCTCGGACAGAACACTGAAGCTTTCTTT	CASSLGQNTEAFF
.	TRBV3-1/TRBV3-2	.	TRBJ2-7	TGTGCCAGCAGCCAAGGGAGGTTGGAGTATTTC	CASSQGRLEYF
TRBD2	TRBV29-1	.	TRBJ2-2	TGCAGCGTGACTAGCGGGACTCACACCGGGGAGCTGTTTTTT	CSVTSGTHTGELFF